The 13 T cell receptor beta chains below come from one sample, sequenced in a study of T-cell reconstitution after alpha-beta-depleted transplantation in children. Preparation of the TCRbeta library used unique molecular identifiers. TCRdb passed the PCR reads through MiXCR, listing each CDR3 protein once. The profile shows approximately 640,000 distinct CDR3 sequences, about 15% of them singletons. The source material was PBMCs from the stem cell graft donor, sampled from the stem cell graft. Receptors originate from a human donor who donated a stem cell graft to a child with acute myeloid leukemia.

This clonotype was detected many times. The chain couples TRBV29-1 to TRBJ1-1; D is ambiguous. Per germline, CDR1 SQVTM and CDR2 ANQGSEA. The CDR3 has 13 residues. Trimming cost V 8 bases and J 0 bases, with 13 bases left between them. The CDR3 loop is CSYSRTMNTEAFF. CDR3 in DNA: TGCAGCTATTCCCGGACCATGAACACTGAAGCTTTCTTT.

This clonotype has ten or more counts. The chain recombines TRBV12-3 or TRBV12-4 with TRBJ2-5; D possibly corresponds to TRBD2 (5 bases). The V end lost 8 bases, the J end lost 0 bases, and 16 bases lay between the germline ends. The CDR3 has 15 residues. CDR3 residues: CASRSDQRYQETQYF. The CDR3 bases are TGTGCCAGCCGCTCGGACCAGCGGTACCAAGAGACCCAGTACTTC.

V gene TRBV9 combines with J gene TRBJ1-1; a weak D match, TRBD1 (5 bases). This CDR3 is built from 14 residues. V was shortened by 4 bases and J by 0 bases, with 10 bases between the two germline ends. Germline V gives CDR1 SGDLS, CDR2 YYNGEE. Here the CDR3 reads CASSPGPMNTEAFF. The DNA of the CDR3 is TGTGCCAGCAGCCCGGGACCGATGAACACTGAAGCTTTCTTT. Based on the CDR3 plus reference TRBV9 and TRBJ1-1, the full variable domain is DSGVTQTPKHLITATGQRVTLRCSPRSGDLSVYWYQQSLDQGLQFLIQYYNGEERAKGNILERFSAQQFPDLHSELNLSSLELGDSALYFCASSPGPMNTEAFFGQGTRLTVV.

The rearrangement uses TRBV7-6 and TRBJ2-7; D perhaps matches TRBD1 (6 bases). The CDR3 has 9 amino acids. Trimming removed 10 bases from V and 6 bases from J, with 7 bases in between. Germline V gene sequence: CDR1 SGHVS, CDR2 FNYEAQ. CDR3 loop: CATRGEQYV. The CDR3 DNA follows: TGTGCCACCAGGGGCGAGCAGTACGTC.

This rearrangement joins TRBV11-1 to TRBJ2-7; 7 bases fit TRBD2. This CDR3 has 17 residues. Germline V CDR1 and CDR2: SGHAT, FQDESV (reference sequence). J was trimmed by 2 bases and V by 0 bases; bases with no gene match: 10. DNA of the CDR3: TGTGCCAGCAGCTTAGCTGGGGGGGGAAGAAGGACCTACGAGCAGTACTTC. It yields the protein CASSLAGGGRRTYEQYF.

The chain couples TRBV7-9 to TRBJ1-1; D is ambiguous. V was clipped by 7 bases and J by 1 base, with 13 bases between them. This CDR3 contains 14 residues. Germline CDR1 and CDR2: SEHNR and FQNEAQ (reference sequence). The CDR3 reads CASTGVAPNTEAFF. CDR3 nucleotides: TGTGCCAGCACCGGGGTAGCTCCGAACACTGAAGCTTTCTTT.

This clonotype was detected ten times or more. The chain combines TRBV7-9 with TRBJ2-1; the D is unclear. This CDR3 has 12 residues. Trimming took off 2 bases at V and 8 bases at J, with 7 bases between the two ends. Germline V CDR1 and CDR2: SEHNR, FQNEAQ (reference sequence). The CDR3 sequence: CASSLRGDEQFF. CDR3 nucleotides: TGTGCCAGCAGCTTACGTGGGGATGAGCAGTTCTTC.

The gene calls are TRBV12-3 or TRBV12-4 and TRBJ2-2; 7 bases line up with TRBD2. This CDR3 is built from 12 residues. Trimming took 6 bases from V and 9 from J; bases not matched to a gene: 4. The CDR3 loop reads CASSRGSRELFF. The DNA for the CDR3 is TGTGCCAGCAGCCGCGGGAGTAGGGAGCTGTTTTTT.

This chain links TRBV7-6 with TRBJ2-6; D may be TRBD1 or TRBD2 (5 bases each). The germline gives CDR1 SGHVS, CDR2 FNYEAQ. This CDR3 has 15 amino acids. V was shortened by 2 bases and J by 2 bases, with 7 bases between the two germline ends. The CDR3 bases are TGTGCCAGCAGCTTAAGAGGGGCTGGGGCCAACGTCCTGACTTTC. It codes for CASSLRGAGANVLTF.

This clonotype was picked up many times. The V gene is TRBV27, the J gene TRBJ2-7; possibly TRBD2 for D (5 bases). From germline, CDR1 is MNHEY and CDR2 SMNVEV (reference sequence). The CDR3 covers 13 residues. V was cut by 5 bases and J by 7 bases, with 15 bases left in between. CDR3 bases: TGTGCCAGCAGTATAGGGCCTCGGGGAGAGCAGTACTTC. This sequence encodes CASSIGPRGEQYF.

This clonotype was seen many times. This chain uses TRBV3-1 with TRBJ1-1, with 7 bases identical to TRBD1. V lost 4 bases and J lost 3; bases outside the gene matches: 8. Per germline, CDR1 LGHDT and CDR2 YNNKEL (reference sequence). The CDR3 is 15 residues long. CDR3 residues: CASSPRDSSDTEAFF. CDR3 DNA: TGTGCCAGCAGCCCCCGGGACAGTTCGGACACTGAAGCTTTCTTT. The entire variable domain, with the rest obtained from reference TRBV3-1 and TRBJ1-1, is as follows: DTAVSQTPKYLVTQMGNDKSIKCEQNLGHDTMYWYKQDSKKFLKIMFSYNNKELIINETVPNRFSPKSPDKAHLNLHINSLELGDSAVYFCASSPRDSSDTEAFFGQGTRLTVV.

This clonotype has a count of ten or more. The chain employs TRBV7-6 and TRBJ2-5; no definite D call. CDR3 size: 14 residues. Trimming removed 3 bases at V and 2 bases at J, with 10 bases between. Germline CDR1 reads SGHVS; CDR2 reads FNYEAQ. CDR3 residues: CASSFTLSQETQYF. The CDR3 coding sequence is TGTGCCAGCAGCTTCACGCTATCACAAGAGACCCAGTACTTC.

The table lists this clonotype with many counts. The chain couples TRBV20-1 to TRBJ2-7, with 8 bases matching TRBD1. The germline gives CDR1 DFQATT, CDR2 SNEGSKA (reference sequence). This CDR3 spans 12 amino acids. Trimming took 3 bases from V and 5 from J; bases not matched to a gene: 3. In DNA, the CDR3 is TGCAGTGCTAGGGGACAGGCTCACGAGCAGTACGTC. This gives the protein CSARGQAHEQYV.